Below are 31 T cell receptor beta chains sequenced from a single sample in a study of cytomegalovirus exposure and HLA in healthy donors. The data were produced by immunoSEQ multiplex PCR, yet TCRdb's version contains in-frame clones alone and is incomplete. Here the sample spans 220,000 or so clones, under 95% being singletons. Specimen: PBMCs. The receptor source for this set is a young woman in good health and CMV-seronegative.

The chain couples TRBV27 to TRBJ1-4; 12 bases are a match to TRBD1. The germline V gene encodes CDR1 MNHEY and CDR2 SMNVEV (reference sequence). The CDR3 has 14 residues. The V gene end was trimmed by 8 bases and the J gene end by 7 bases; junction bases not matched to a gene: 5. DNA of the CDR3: TGTGCCAGCCTGGGACAGGGGGCGGGTGAAAAACTGTTTTTT. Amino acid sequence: CASLGQGAGEKLFF.

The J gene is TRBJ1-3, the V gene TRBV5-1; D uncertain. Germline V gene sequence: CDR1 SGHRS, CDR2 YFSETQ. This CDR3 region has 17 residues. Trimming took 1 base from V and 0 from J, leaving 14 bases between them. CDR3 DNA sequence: TGCGCCAGCAGCTTGACTACCGCCGGTGCCTCTGGAAACACCATATATTTT. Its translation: CASSLTTAGASGNTIYF.

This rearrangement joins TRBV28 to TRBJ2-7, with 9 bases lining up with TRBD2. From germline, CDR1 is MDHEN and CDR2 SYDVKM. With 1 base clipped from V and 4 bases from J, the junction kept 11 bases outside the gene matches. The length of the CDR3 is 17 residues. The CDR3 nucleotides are TGTGCCAGCAGTTTATACGCGGGAGGGGGAGGCCAATACGAGCAGTACTTC. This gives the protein CASSLYAGGGGQYEQYF.

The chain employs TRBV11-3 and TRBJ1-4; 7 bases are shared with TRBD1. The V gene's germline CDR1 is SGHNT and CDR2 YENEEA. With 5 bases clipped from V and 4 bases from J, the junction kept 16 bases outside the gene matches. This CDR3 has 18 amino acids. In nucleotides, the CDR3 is TGTGCCAGCAGCACAGCCGAAGGGACAGAGCAGGATAATGAAAAACTGTTTTTT. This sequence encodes CASSTAEGTEQDNEKLFF.

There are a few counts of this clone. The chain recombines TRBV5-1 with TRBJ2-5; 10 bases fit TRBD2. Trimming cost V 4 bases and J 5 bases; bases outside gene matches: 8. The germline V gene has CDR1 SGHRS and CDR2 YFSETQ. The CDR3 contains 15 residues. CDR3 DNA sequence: TGCGCCAGCAGCACCAGCGGGAGGGCCTTGGAGACCCAGTACTTC. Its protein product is CASSTSGRALETQYF.

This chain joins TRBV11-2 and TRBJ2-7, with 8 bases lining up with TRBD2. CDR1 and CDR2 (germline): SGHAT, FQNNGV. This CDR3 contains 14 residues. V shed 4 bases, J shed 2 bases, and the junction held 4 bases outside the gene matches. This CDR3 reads CASSSKRGTYEQYF. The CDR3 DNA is TGTGCCAGCAGCTCGAAGCGGGGGACCTACGAGCAGTACTTC.

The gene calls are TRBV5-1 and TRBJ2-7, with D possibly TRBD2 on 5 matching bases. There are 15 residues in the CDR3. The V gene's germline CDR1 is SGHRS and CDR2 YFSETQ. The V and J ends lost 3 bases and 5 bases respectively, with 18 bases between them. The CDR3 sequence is CASSSLFPTTDEQYF. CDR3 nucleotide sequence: TGCGCCAGCAGCTCGCTCTTTCCGACTACCGACGAGCAGTACTTC.

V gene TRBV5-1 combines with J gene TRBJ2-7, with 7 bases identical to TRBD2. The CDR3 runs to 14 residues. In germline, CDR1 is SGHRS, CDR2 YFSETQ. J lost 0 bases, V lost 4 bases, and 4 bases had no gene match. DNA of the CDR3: TGCGCCAGCAGCCCCGGGGGGAGCTCCTACGAGCAGTACTTC. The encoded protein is CASSPGGSSYEQYF.

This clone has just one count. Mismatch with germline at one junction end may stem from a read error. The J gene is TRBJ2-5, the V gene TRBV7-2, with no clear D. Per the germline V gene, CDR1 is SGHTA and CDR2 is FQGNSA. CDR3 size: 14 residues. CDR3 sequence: CASSLGWSQGTQYF. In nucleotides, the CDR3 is TGTGCCAGCAGCTTAGGGTGGAGCCAAGGGACCCAGTACTTC.

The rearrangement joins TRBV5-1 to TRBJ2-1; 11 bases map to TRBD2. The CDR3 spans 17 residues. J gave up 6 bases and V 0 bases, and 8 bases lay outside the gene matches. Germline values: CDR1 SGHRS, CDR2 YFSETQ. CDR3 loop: CASSLGLLAGVGNEQFF. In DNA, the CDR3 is TGCGCCAGCAGCTTGGGTCTACTAGCGGGAGTTGGCAATGAGCAGTTCTTC.

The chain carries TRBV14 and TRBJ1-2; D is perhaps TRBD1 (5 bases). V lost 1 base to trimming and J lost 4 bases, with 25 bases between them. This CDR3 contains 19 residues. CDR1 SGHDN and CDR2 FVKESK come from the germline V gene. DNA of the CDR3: TGTGCCAGCAGCCAAGTTATTGGTGCAGGGCGGCCTCGAGGCTATGGCTACACCTTC. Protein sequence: CASSQVIGAGRPRGYGYTF.

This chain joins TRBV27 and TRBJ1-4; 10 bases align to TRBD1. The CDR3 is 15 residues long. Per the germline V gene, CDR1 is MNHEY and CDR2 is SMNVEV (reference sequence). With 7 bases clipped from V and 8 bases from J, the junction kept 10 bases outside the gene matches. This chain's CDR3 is CASMPTGTGDEKLFF. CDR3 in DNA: TGTGCCAGCATGCCTACCGGGACAGGGGACGAAAAACTGTTTTTT.

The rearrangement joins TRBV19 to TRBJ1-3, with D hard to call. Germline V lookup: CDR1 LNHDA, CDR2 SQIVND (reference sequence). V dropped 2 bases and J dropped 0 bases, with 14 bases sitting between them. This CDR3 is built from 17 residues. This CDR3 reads CASSISPPQLSGNTIYF. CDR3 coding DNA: TGTGCCAGTAGTATATCTCCCCCACAGCTCTCTGGAAACACCATATATTTT.

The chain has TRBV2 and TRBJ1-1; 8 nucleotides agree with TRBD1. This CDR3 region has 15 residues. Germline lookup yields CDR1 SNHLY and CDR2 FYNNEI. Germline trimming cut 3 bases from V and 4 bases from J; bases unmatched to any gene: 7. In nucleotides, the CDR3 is TGTGCCAGCAGTGATCAGGGGGCGGTAGGCACTGAAGCTTTCTTT. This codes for CASSDQGAVGTEAFF.

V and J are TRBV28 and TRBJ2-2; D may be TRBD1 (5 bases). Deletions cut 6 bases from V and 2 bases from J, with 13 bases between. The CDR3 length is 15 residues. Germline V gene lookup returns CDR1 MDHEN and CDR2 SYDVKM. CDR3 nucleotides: TGTGCCAGCAGATGGGGCAGCAAAAACACCGGGGAGCTGTTTTTT. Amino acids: CASRWGSKNTGELFF.

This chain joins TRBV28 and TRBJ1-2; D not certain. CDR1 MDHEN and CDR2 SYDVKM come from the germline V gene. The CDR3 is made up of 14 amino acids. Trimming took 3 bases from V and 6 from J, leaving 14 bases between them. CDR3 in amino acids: CASSFLAPPHGYTF. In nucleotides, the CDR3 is TGTGCCAGCAGTTTTTTGGCCCCACCGCATGGCTACACCTTC.

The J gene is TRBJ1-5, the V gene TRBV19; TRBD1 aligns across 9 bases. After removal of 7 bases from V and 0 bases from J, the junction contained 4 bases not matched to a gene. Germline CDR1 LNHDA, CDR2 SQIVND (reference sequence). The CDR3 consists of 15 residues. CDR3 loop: CASNRDRASNQPQHF. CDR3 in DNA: TGTGCCAGTAACCGGGACAGGGCTAGCAATCAGCCCCAGCATTTT. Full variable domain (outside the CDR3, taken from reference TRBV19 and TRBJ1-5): DGGITQSPKYLFRKEGQNVTLSCEQNLNHDAMYWYRQDPGQGLRLIYYSQIVNDFQKGDIAEGYSVSREKKESFPLTVTSAQKNPTAFYLCASNRDRASNQPQHFGDGTRLSIL.

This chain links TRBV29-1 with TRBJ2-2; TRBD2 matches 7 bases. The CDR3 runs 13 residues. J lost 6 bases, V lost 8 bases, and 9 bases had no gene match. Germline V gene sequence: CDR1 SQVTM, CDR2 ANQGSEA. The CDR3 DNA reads TGCAGCATATTGAGGGGAGGGGCCGGGGAGCTGTTTTTT. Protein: CSILRGGAGELFF.

CDR3 nucleotide sequence: TGTGCCAGCAGCTGGGGGCTAGCGGGAATCTACAATGAGCAGTTCTTC. Translation gives CASSWGLAGIYNEQFF. The chain uses TRBV5-4 and TRBJ2-1; TRBD2 matches at 9 bases. The V and J ends lost 3 bases and 3 bases, in that order; junction bases with no gene match: 7. The germline V gene encodes CDR1 SGHNT and CDR2 YYREEE (reference sequence). CDR3 length: 16 amino acids.

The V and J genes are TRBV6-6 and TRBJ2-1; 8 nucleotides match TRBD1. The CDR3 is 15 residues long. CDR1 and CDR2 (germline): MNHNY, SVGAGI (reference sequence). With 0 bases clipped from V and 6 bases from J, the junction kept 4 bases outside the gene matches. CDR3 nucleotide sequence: TGTGCCAGCAGTTACTCTTCAGGGGGCCGCAATGAGCAGTTCTTC. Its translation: CASSYSSGGRNEQFF.

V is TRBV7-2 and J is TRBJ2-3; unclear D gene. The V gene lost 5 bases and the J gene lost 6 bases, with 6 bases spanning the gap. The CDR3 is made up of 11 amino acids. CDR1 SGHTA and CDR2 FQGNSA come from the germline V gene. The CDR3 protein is CASSQRDTQYF. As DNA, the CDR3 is TGTGCCAGCAGCCAGAGGGATACGCAGTATTTT.

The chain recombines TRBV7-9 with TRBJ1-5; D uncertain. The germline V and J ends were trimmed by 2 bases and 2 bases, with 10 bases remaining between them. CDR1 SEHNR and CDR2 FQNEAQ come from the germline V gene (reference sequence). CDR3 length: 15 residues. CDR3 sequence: CASSLPGVGNQPQHF. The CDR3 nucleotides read TGTGCCAGCAGCTTACCTGGAGTTGGCAATCAGCCCCAGCATTTT.

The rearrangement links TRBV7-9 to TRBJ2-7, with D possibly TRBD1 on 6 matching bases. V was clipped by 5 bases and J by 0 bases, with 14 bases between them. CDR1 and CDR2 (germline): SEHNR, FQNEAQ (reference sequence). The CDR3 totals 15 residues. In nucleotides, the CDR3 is TGTGCCAGCAGCCGCACAGGGCTAGACTCCTACGAGCAGTACTTC. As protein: CASSRTGLDSYEQYF.

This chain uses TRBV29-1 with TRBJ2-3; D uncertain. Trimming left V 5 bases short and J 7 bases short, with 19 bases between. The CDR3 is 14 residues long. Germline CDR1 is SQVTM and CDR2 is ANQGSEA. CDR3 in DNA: TGCAGCGTTATGGGTGCCGGAGCGACTCATACGCAGTATTTT. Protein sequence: CSVMGAGATHTQYF.

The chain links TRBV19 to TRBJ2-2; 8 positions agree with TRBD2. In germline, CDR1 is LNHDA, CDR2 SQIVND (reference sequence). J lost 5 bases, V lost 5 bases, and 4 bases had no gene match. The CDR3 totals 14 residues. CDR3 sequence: CASSGLAGTGELFF. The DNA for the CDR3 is TGTGCCAGTAGTGGGCTAGCGGGTACCGGGGAGCTGTTTTTT. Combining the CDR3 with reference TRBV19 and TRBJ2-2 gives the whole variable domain DGGITQSPKYLFRKEGQNVTLSCEQNLNHDAMYWYRQDPGQGLRLIYYSQIVNDFQKGDIAEGYSVSREKKESFPLTVTSAQKNPTAFYLCASSGLAGTGELFFGEGSRLTVL.

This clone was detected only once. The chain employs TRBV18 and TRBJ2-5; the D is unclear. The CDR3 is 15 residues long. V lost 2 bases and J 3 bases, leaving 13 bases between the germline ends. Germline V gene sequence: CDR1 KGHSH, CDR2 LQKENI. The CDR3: CASSPNLGGEETQYF. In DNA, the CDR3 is TGTGCCAGCTCACCAAATCTAGGTGGAGAAGAGACCCAGTACTTC.

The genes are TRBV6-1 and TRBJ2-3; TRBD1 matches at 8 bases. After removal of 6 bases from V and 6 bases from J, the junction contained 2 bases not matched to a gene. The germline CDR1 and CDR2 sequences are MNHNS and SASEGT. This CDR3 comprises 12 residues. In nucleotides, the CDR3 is TGTGCCAGCAGCTACAGGGGGGATACGCAGTATTTT. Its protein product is CASSYRGDTQYF.

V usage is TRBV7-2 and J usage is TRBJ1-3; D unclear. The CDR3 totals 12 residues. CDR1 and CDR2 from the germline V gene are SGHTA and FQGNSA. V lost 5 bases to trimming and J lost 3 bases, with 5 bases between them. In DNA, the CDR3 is TGTGCCAGCAGCCCACTTGGAAACACCATATATTTT. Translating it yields CASSPLGNTIYF.

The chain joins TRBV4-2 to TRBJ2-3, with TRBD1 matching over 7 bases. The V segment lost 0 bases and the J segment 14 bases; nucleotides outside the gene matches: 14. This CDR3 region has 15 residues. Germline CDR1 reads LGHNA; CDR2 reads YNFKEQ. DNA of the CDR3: TGTGCCAGCAGCCAAGACTTACCGTCCGGGACAGAGTTGTATTTT. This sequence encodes CASSQDLPSGTELYF.

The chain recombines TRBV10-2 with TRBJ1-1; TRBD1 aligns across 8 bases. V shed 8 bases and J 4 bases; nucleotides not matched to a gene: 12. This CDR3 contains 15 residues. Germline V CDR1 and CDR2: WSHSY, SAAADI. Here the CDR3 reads CASLRTGLFTTEAFF. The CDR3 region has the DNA TGCGCCAGCTTGCGGACAGGGCTGTTTACCACTGAAGCTTTCTTT.

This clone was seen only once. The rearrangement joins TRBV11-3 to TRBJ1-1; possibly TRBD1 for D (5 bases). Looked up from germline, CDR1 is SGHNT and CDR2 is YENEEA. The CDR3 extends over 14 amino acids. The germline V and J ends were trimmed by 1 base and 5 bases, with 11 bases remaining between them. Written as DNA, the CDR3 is TGTGCCAGCAGCTTAGGGACACCTCCTACTGAAGCTTTCTTT. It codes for CASSLGTPPTEAFF.